This T cell receptor (beta chain) was profiled in a study of early T cells in non-severe SARS-CoV-2 infection. Background on the study: Sequencing used unsorted whole-blood bulk RNA, so chains lack pairing.

The CDR3 is 14 residues long. The germline CDR1 and CDR2 sequences are SGHAT and FQNNGV. Attached unique molecular identifiers marked individual cDNA molecules. TCRdb fed the 5' RACE reads into MiXCR, producing one record per CDR3 protein. In the table there are about 97,000 distinct CDR3 sequences, around 13% of which are singletons. In this sample, this clonotype turned up a few times. An end of the junction differs from the germline gene, which may be a read error. The chain recombines TRBV11-2 with TRBJ1-4; D is ambiguous. The specimen was whole blood. The receptor's source is an adult who was a healthcare worker with PCR-confirmed SARS-CoV-2 infection or an uninfected control (not recorded which). The CDR3 is CASSSRATTEKLFF. The CDR3 coding sequence is TGTGCCAGCAGCTCCCGGGCCACTACTGAAAAACTGTTTTTT.